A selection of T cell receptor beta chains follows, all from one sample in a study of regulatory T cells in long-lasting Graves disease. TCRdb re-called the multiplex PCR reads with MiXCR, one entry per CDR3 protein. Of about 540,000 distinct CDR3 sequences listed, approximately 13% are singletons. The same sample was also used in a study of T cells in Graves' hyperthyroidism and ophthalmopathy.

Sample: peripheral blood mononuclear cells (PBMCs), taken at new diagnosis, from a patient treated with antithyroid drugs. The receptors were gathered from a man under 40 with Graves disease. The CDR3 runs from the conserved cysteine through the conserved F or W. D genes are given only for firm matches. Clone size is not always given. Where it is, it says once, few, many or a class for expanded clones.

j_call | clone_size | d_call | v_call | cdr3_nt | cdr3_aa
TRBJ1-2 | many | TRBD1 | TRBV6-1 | TGTGCCAGCAGTCCCCCGGGACAGGTGATCCCCATCTATGGCTACACCTTC | CASSPPGQVIPIYGYTF
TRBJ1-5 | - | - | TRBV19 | TGTGCCAGTAGTCCAAGCGGGGCAGAACGTAGCAATCAGCCCCAGCATTTT | CASSPSGAERSNQPQHF
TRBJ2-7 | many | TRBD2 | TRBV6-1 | TGTGCCAGCAGTGCATCTCCGGGACTAGCGGAAGAGCAGTACTTC | CASSASPGLAEEQYF
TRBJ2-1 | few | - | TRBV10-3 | TGTGCCATCAGTGAGCCAATGACCAATGAGCAGTTCTTC | CAISEPMTNEQFF
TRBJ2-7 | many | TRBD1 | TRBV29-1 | TGCAGCGTAAAAACGGGACAGGGCTACGAGCAGTACTTC | CSVKTGQGYEQYF
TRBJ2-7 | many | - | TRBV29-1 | TGCAGCGTTGAAGGGGGAGGCGAGCAGTACTTC | CSVEGGGEQYF
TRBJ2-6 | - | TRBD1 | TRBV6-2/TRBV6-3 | TGTGCCAGCACCGACAGGGGGGAAGCCGGGGCCAACGTCCTGACTTTC | CASTDRGEAGANVLTF
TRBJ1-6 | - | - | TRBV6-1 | TGTGCCAGCAGGGCAGGATCAATAAGCTCCTATAATTCACCCCTCCACTTT | CASRAGSISSYNSPLHF
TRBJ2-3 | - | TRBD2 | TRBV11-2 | TGTGCCAGCAGCATCATAGCGGGAGGGCCGACAGATACGCAGTATTTT | CASSIIAGGPTDTQYF
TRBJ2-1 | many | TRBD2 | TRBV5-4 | TGTGCCAGCACCCCAACCGGGACTAGCGGGAGATCGAATGAGCAGTTCTTC | CASTPTGTSGRSNEQFF
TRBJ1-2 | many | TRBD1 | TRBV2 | TGTGCCAGCAGTGAAACCCGGGACAGGGCTTATGGCTACACCTTC | CASSETRDRAYGYTF
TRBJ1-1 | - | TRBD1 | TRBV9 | TGTGCCAGCAGCGTACCCGGACAGGGGGTAAACACTGAAGCTTTCTTT | CASSVPGQGVNTEAFF
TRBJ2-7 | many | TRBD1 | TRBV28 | TGTGCCAGCAGTTCTACTACAGGGGTGCCCTACGAGCAGTACTTC | CASSSTTGVPYEQYF
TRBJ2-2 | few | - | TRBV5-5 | TGTGCCAGCAGCTTGAGGAGGGAGTGGACCGGGGAGCTGTTTTTT | CASSLRREWTGELFF
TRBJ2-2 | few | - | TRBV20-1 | TGCAGTGCTAGTAACGGGAGATGGGACACCGGGGAGCTGTTTTTT | CSASNGRWDTGELFF
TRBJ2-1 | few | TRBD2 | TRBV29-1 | TGCAGCGTTGAGGTAGCGGGAGGGTGGAATGAGCAGTTCTTC | CSVEVAGGWNEQFF
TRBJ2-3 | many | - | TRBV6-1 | TGTGCCAGCAGGGAGGGTAGCACCACAGATACGCAGTATTTT | CASREGSTTDTQYF
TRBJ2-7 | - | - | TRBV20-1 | TGCAGTGCGCGGAGGACAGACTACGAGCAGTACTTC | CSARRTDYEQYF
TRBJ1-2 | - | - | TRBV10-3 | TGTGCCATTTTGAGCCCGGGCTCCTATGGCTACACCTTC | CAILSPGSYGYTF
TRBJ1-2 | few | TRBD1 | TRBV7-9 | TGTGCCAGCAGCCGAACCGGGACAGGGGGGTATGGCTACACCTTC | CASSRTGTGGYGYTF
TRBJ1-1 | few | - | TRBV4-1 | TGCGCCAGCAGCCAAGGGGACACTTGGGTGGGCACTGAAGCTTTCTTT | CASSQGDTWVGTEAFF
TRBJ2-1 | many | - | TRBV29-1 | TGCAGCGTTGAGGCCTGGTTGTCTCAGTCCTACAATGAGCAGTTCTTC | CSVEAWLSQSYNEQFF
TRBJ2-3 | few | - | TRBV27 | TGTGCCAGCGGAACCCGACTAGGCGTCCGCACAGATACGCAGTATTTT | CASGTRLGVRTDTQYF
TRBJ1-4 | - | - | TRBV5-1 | TGCGCCAGCAGCTCGTGGGGGACAACTAATGAAAAACTGTTTTTT | CASSSWGTTNEKLFF
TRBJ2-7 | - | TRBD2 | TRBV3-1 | TGTGCCAGCAGCCAAGATTTACTAGCGGGAACCTACGAGCAGTACTTC | CASSQDLLAGTYEQYF
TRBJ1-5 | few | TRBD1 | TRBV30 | TGTGCCTGGGACAGGGGGGGCAATCAGCCCCAGCATTTT | CAWDRGGNQPQHF
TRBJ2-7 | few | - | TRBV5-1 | TGCGCCAGCAGCTTGGCCGTCAGGGAGGAATCGTACGAGCAGTACTTC | CASSLAVREESYEQYF
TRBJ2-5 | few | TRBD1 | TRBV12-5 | TGTGCTAGTGGTTTGGTACATAATGGACAGGGGTCCCAAGAGACCCAGTACTTC | CASGLVHNGQGSQETQYF
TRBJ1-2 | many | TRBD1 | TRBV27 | TGTGCCAGCGGTCGGACAGGGGGCTCTGGCTACACCTTC | CASGRTGGSGYTF
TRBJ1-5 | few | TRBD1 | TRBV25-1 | TGTGCCAGCAGTGAACAGGGACAGCAGCCCCAGCATTTT | CASSEQGQQPQHF
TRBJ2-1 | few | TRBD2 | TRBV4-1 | TGCGCCAGCAGCCAAGCCCCAGCGGGAATCGGCGAGACCCGGTACTTC | CASSQAPAGIGETRYF
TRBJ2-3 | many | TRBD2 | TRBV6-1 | TGTGCCAGCAGTCCTCTAGCGGCCTACACAGATACGCAGTATTTT | CASSPLAAYTDTQYF
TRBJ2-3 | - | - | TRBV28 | TGTGCCAGCAGTTTAAAGCTGGGAGGCACAGATACGCAGTATTTT | CASSLKLGGTDTQYF
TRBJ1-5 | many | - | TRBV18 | TGTGCCAGCTCACCAGCGGGGGGCGATCAGCCCCAGCATTTT | CASSPAGGDQPQHF
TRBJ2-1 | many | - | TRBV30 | TGTGCCTGGAGTTCCCTGAAAGAGCAGTTCTTC | CAWSSLKEQFF
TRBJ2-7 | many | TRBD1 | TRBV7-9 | TGTGCCAGCAGCTTAAGGGACAGCAGCGAGCAGTACTTC | CASSLRDSSEQYF
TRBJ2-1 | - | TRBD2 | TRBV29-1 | TGCAGCGTTGTAAGACTAGCGGGAGCCAGCTCCTACAATGAGCAGTTCTTC | CSVVRLAGASSYNEQFF
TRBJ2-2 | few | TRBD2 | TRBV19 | TGTGCCAGTTCGATCGAGCGGGAGATGATCTTCTCCGGGGAGCTGTTTTTT | CASSIEREMIFSGELFF
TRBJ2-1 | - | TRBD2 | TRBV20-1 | TGCAGTGTAGTGAGTTTGACTAGCGGGAGGAGCTCCTACAATGAGCAGTTCTTC | CSVVSLTSGRSSYNEQFF
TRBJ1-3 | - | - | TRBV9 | TGTGCCAGCAGCGTAGCTACGGGGGTACGAAACACCATATATTTT | CASSVATGVRNTIYF
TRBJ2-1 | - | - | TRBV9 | TGTGCCAGCAGCGGAAGCAGAGAGCAGTTCTTC | CASSGSREQFF
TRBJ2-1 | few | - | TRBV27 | TGTGCCAGCAGTTTGAAAACCGTCTTGGGTGAGCAGTTCTTC | CASSLKTVLGEQFF
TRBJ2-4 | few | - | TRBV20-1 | TGCAGTGCTAGAGATTGGCGGGCTCTAGCCAAAAACATTCAGTACTTC | CSARDWRALAKNIQYF
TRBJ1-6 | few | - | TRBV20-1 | TGCAGTGCTAGATTGAGGCTGCCTGGGGCACCCCTCCACTTT | CSARLRLPGAPLHF
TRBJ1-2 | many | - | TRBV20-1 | TGCAGTGCTAGAGATTTTTACCTCAACTATGGCTACACCTTC | CSARDFYLNYGYTF
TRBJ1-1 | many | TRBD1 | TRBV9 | TGTGCCAGCAGCGAGATGGACAGGGGAGGGGCTTTCTTT | CASSEMDRGGAFF
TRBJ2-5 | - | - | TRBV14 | TGTGCCAGCAGCCAAGCAGCTGGGGGCGGCGAGACCCAGTACTTC | CASSQAAGGGETQYF
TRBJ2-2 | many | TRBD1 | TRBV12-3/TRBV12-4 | TGTGCAGGGGGGACAGGGCTAAACACCGGGGAGCTGTTTTTT | CAGGTGLNTGELFF
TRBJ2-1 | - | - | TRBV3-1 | TGTGCCAGCGGGGCCCCCGGAGATGAGCAGTTCTTC | CASGAPGDEQFF
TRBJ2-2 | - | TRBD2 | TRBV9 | TGTGCCAGCAGCGTAGCGCCGACTAGCTCGAACACCGGGGAGCTGTTTTTT | CASSVAPTSSNTGELFF
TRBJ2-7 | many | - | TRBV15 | TGTGCCACCAGCAGACGCGGCAACTACGAGCAGTACTTC | CATSRRGNYEQYF
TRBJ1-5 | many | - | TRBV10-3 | TGTGCCATCAGTGAGCGCAGGGGTAGTCAGCCCCAGCATTTT | CAISERRGSQPQHF
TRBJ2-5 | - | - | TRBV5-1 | TGCGCCAGCAGCGTGGACAAGGGAGAGACCCAGTACTTC | CASSVDKGETQYF
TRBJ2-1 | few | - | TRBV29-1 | TGCAGCGTTGTGGGCTCGGGACACCAAAGGGACAATGAGCAGTTCTTC | CSVVGSGHQRDNEQFF
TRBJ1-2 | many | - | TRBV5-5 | TGTGCCAGCAGCTTGACGGTCGGGCGAAACTATGGCTACACCTTC | CASSLTVGRNYGYTF